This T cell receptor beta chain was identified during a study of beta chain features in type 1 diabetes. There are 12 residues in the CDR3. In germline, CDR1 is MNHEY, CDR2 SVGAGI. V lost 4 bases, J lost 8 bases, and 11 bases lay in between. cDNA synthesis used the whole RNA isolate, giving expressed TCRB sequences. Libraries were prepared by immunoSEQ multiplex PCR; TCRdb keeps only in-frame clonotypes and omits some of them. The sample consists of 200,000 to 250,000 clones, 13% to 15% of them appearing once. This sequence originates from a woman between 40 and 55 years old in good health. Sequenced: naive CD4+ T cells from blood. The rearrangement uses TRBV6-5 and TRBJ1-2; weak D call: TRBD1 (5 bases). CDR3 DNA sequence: TGTGCCAGCAGTTTCAGGGTTGGGGGCTACACCTTC. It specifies CASSFRVGGYTF.